Shown below are 9 T cell receptor beta chains from a single sample sequenced in a study of T cell changes during pregnancy in multiple sclerosis. TCRdb keeps only in-frame clones here, not all; method: immunoSEQ multiplex PCR. The sample lists 25,000 to 35,000 clones, just over 90% occurring once. Sequenced here: peripheral blood, sampled in the first trimester of pregnancy. Receptor source: a female donor in good health, enrolled as a control in a pregnancy study.

V gene TRBV5-1 combines with J gene TRBJ2-5, with D maybe TRBD2 (5 bases). Trimming pared 2 bases from V and 4 bases from J, leaving 15 bases between. This CDR3 has 15 residues. The germline V gene encodes CDR1 SGHRS and CDR2 YFSETQ. The CDR3 sequence: CASSLRTGRGETQYF. CDR3 nucleotides: TGCGCCAGCAGCTTAAGGACGGGCCGGGGAGAGACCCAGTACTTC.

The chain joins TRBV12-5 to TRBJ1-2; no clear D gene. This CDR3 region has 13 residues. Germline lookup yields CDR1 LGHNT and CDR2 FRNRAP. Trimming removed 1 base from V and 2 bases from J, with 5 bases in between. The CDR3 DNA reads TGTGCTAGTGGTTTGGGGGCGAACTATGGCTACACCTTC. Translated: CASGLGANYGYTF.

The chain is built from TRBV28 and TRBJ1-5; D is ambiguous. Trimming removed 7 bases at V and 7 bases at J, with 14 bases between. CDR1 and CDR2 from the germline V gene are MDHEN and SYDVKM. The CDR3 spans 13 residues. Written as DNA, the CDR3 is TGTGCCAGCATCTCGGGAAAACACCAGCCCCAGCATTTT. Protein sequence: CASISGKHQPQHF. The whole variable domain, filled in from reference TRBV28 and TRBJ1-5, reads DVKVTQSSRYLVKRTGEKVFLECVQDMDHENMFWYRQDPGLGLRLIYFSYDVKMKEKGDIPEGYSVSREKKERFSLILESASTNQTSMYLCASISGKHQPQHFGDGTRLSIL.

The chain links TRBV10-3 to TRBJ1-1, with TRBD1 as a possible D gene (6 bases). There are 14 residues in the CDR3. Germline-derived CDR1 and CDR2 are ENHRY and SYGVKD. Trimming removed 4 bases at V and 4 bases at J, with 13 bases between. The CDR3 nucleotides are TGTGCCATCAGTGGCGGGGGAGGGGGCACTGAAGCTTTCTTT. Protein product: CAISGGGGGTEAFF.

This clone was seen a single time. This chain links TRBV5-6 with TRBJ1-6; the D is unclear. The CDR3 extends over 14 amino acids. Germline CDR1 is SGHDT and CDR2 is YYEEEE. V dropped 4 bases and J dropped 2 bases, with 7 bases sitting between them. As DNA, the CDR3 is TGTGCCAGCAGCCTGCGGACCTATAATTCACCCCTCCACTTT. This codes for CASSLRTYNSPLHF.

The J gene is TRBJ1-6, the V gene TRBV6-5; 8 positions match TRBD1. Per germline, CDR1 MNHEY and CDR2 SVGAGI. J was trimmed by 3 bases and V by 7 bases; bases with no gene match: 5. The CDR3 extends over 15 amino acids. The CDR3 here is CASTPGTGYNSPLHF. In nucleotides, the CDR3 is TGTGCCAGCACCCCCGGGACAGGCTATAATTCACCCCTCCACTTT.

The chain employs TRBV7-9 and TRBJ1-5; TRBD1 agrees at 7 bases. Germline values: CDR1 SEHNR, CDR2 FQNEAQ (reference sequence). V lost 5 bases to trimming and J lost 4 bases; unmatched junction nucleotides: 5. There are 14 residues in the CDR3. This chain's CDR3 is CASSPGTANQPQHF. For the CDR3, the DNA is TGTGCCAGCAGCCCGGGGACAGCTAATCAGCCCCAGCATTTT. The variable domain in full, with the rest retrieved from reference TRBV7-9 and TRBJ1-5, is DTGVSQNPRHKITKRGQNVTFRCDPISEHNRLYWYRQTLGQGPEFLTYFQNEAQLEKSRLLSDRFSAERPKGSFSTLEIQRTEQGDSAMYLCASSPGTANQPQHFGDGTRLSIL.

Sample share makes this clone medium-sized (0.01 to 0.1%). The CDR3 protein is CASSQDGQGLSGNTIYF. DNA of the CDR3: TGTGCCAGCAGCCAAGATGGGCAGGGATTAAGTGGAAACACCATATATTTT. The chain combines TRBV4-2 with TRBJ1-3; tentative D call: TRBD1 (5 bases). V was clipped by 0 bases and J by 3 bases, with 15 bases between them. Germline CDR1 and CDR2: LGHNA and YNFKEQ. This CDR3 comprises 17 residues.

V usage is TRBV5-4 and J usage is TRBJ2-7; 7 bases are a match to TRBD2. Germline V gene lookup returns CDR1 SGHNT and CDR2 YYREEE (reference sequence). V lost 0 bases, J lost 3 bases, and 3 bases stayed unmatched. The CDR3 length is 14 residues. Written as DNA, the CDR3 is TGTGCCAGCAGCTTGGAGGGACTACACTACGAGCAGTACTTC. Protein sequence: CASSLEGLHYEQYF.